The subject of this entry is one TCR beta chain. Its antigen is undetermined. This entry belongs to a study of T cell responses to AZD1222 COVID-19 vaccine. Study information: Second-dose schedules of about 4 or about 12 weeks were combined. Study results and limitations: The study found vaccine-associated CD4 TCRs spanning spike, dominant at 160-218 and 743-854. White British people made up most donors, females outnumbered males, and clonal diversity was possibly underestimated.

Germline V gene lookup returns CDR1 SGHTS and CDR2 YDEGEE. With V trimmed by 7 bases and J by 4 bases, 7 bases remained unmatched. This CDR3 is built from 14 residues. TCRdb keeps only in-frame clones here, not all; method: immunoSEQ multiplex PCR. The data show fewer than 65,000 clones, 70% to 85% seen once. The input for sequencing was peripheral blood, taken on day 0 of AZD1222 vaccination. The chain combines TRBV5-8 with TRBJ2-5; 10 bases line up with TRBD2. This clonotype originated in an adult in good health. The CDR3 loop is CASLAGVLRETQYF. CDR3 nucleotide sequence: TGTGCCAGCCTAGCGGGAGTCCTCCGAGAGACCCAGTACTTC.